This TCR beta chain was obtained from a study of Graves' ophthalmopathy and Graves' hyperthyroidism. Findings and limits, study-wide: Clonotypes were expanded in thyroid at above 0.001 frequency, and most also appeared in blood.

Pregnant or lactating patients and those with other autoimmune diseases or uncontrolled infections were excluded. Diagnosis was based on clinical symptoms, serum thyroxine, TRAb, thyroid ultrasound and orbital computed tomography. A note on this clonotype: As yet, its antigen is unknown.

Germline-derived CDR1 and CDR2 are SEHNR and FQNEAQ (reference sequence). This CDR3 has 14 amino acids. The J segment lost 7 bases and the V segment lost 5 bases, leaving 10 bases of the junction unmatched. Amplification targeted the TCR beta CDR3 regions, with RNA transcripts as the source material. The workflow started with a first-round RT-PCR run with HTBI primers and then moved on to a second-round multiplex PCR. Each CDR3 protein is one row after TCRdb ran MiXCR on the multiplex PCR reads. The sample has 660,000 or so distinct CDR3 sequences; more than 40% are singletons. Sequenced material: peripheral blood. This sequence was found in an adult man with Graves' ophthalmopathy. V is TRBV7-9 and J is TRBJ1-1, with TRBD1 matching over 7 bases. This chain's CDR3 is CASSPTGTAHEAFF. CDR3 DNA sequence: TGTGCCAGCAGCCCTACCGGGACAGCACATGAAGCTTTCTTT.